The source of this TCR beta chain is a study of cytomegalovirus exposure and HLA in healthy donors. CDR3 length equals 16 residues. The trim removed 5 bases at V and 5 bases at J, leaving 12 bases unmatched. Germline CDR1 reads SSHAT; CDR2 reads FNYEAQ (reference sequence). PCR employed 60 Vbeta and 13 Jbeta primers. Sequencing was performed with immunoSEQ multiplex PCR; in TCRdb, only in-frame clones are kept and a portion is missing. The sample has about 120,000 clones, roughly 67% seen once; the top ten hold about 7.7%. A note on this clone: The antigen remains unidentified.

Findings and caveats of the study: Trimming of TCR beta V- and J-genes showed a link, identified in a later analysis, to a missense DCLRE1C variant. High specificity and sensitivity for cytomegalovirus status were reported for the classifier.

The specimen sequenced was PBMCs. The V call is TRBV7-7, the J call TRBJ2-5, with 9 positions matching TRBD2. This clonotype was sampled from a man younger than 35 in good health and CMV-seropositive. For the CDR3, the DNA is TGTGCCAGCAGCAAGACCGGGACTAGCTTCGGGGAGACCCAGTACTTC. It encodes CASSKTGTSFGETQYF.